Each of the 8 T cell receptor beta chains below was sequenced from the same sample in a study of T cells in tumors after PD-1 blockade. The repertoire was sequenced with immunoSEQ multiplex PCR; TCRdb's copy has only in-frame clones and lacks some. The sample lists approximately 13,000 clones, nearly 85% occurring once. The source material was PBMCs, sampled after anti-PD-1 treatment. These receptor sequences come from a human donor with basal cell carcinoma.

This rearrangement joins TRBV2 to TRBJ2-3, with 12 bases that match TRBD1. J lost 5 bases, V lost 4 bases, and 4 bases had no gene match. Per germline, CDR1 SNHLY and CDR2 FYNNEI. The CDR3 contains 15 residues. The CDR3 sequence is CASSVGTGGIDTQYF. The CDR3 DNA sequence: TGTGCCAGCAGTGTCGGGACAGGGGGCATAGATACGCAGTATTTT.

The count of this clone is one. The same CDR3 arises from other DNA sequences in this sample as well. V usage is TRBV5-1 and J usage is TRBJ1-5; D is unclear. V was pared by 4 bases and J by 2 bases, with 13 bases between. CDR1 is SGHRS and CDR2 is YFSETQ in the germline V gene. The length of the CDR3 is 15 residues. The CDR3 sequence: CASSLEGQGNQPQHF. CDR3 nucleotides: TGCGCCAGCAGCCTGGAAGGGCAGGGCAATCAGCCCCAGCATTTT. Variable domain in full (rest from reference TRBV5-1 and TRBJ1-5): KAGVTQTPRYLIKTRGQQVTLSCSPISGHRSVSWYQQTPGQGLQFLFEYFSETQRNKGNFPGRFSGRQFSNSRSEMNVSTLELGDSALYLCASSLEGQGNQPQHFGDGTRLSIL.

The chain has TRBV6-5 and TRBJ1-5, with D uncertain. The CDR3 consists of 13 residues. Trimming pared 8 bases from V and 0 bases from J, leaving 8 bases between. Germline CDR1 is MNHEY and CDR2 is SVGAGI. This CDR3 reads CASRPYSNQPQHF. Written as DNA, the CDR3 is TGTGCCAGCCGACCTTATAGCAATCAGCCCCAGCATTTT.

The V call is TRBV5-1, the J call TRBJ2-1, with TRBD2 matching 16 bases. V lost 4 bases to trimming and J lost 4 bases; unmatched junction nucleotides: 5. The CDR3 contains 17 residues. Germline V gene data show CDR1 as SGHRS and CDR2 as YFSETQ. The CDR3 nucleotides read TGCGCCAGCAGCAGGGGACTAGCGGGAGGGCCTTACAATGAGCAGTTCTTC. Its protein product is CASSRGLAGGPYNEQFF.

The chain employs TRBV27 and TRBJ2-5; TRBD1 matches 11 bases. This CDR3 region has 14 residues. Germline loops: CDR1 MNHEY, CDR2 SMNVEV (reference sequence). Losses at the gene ends were 5 bases for V and 5 bases for J; bases not matched to a gene: 4. In DNA form, the CDR3 reads TGTGCCAGCAGTACCGGGACAGGGGGGGAGACCCAGTACTTC. It codes for CASSTGTGGETQYF.

The chain is built from TRBV6-6 and TRBJ2-7; tentatively, D is TRBD2 (5 bases). The CDR3 length is 13 residues. Per the germline V gene, CDR1 is MNHNY and CDR2 is SVGAGI (reference sequence). V lost 7 bases and J lost 0, with 10 bases in between. The CDR3 spells CASKDGDSYEQYF. The CDR3 DNA is TGTGCCAGCAAGGACGGGGACTCCTACGAGCAGTACTTC.

This chain connects TRBV7-9 to TRBJ2-3; the match to TRBD2 covers 13 bases. Unmatched junction bases numbered 4, after V lost 3 bases and J lost 4 bases. This CDR3 contains 16 residues. CDR1 SEHNR and CDR2 FQNEAQ come from the germline V gene (reference sequence). CDR3 amino acids: CASSFTGLAGADTQYF. The CDR3 DNA is TGTGCCAGCAGCTTCACAGGACTAGCGGGAGCAGATACGCAGTATTTT.

This chain connects TRBV13 to TRBJ2-5; D may be TRBD1 (6 bases). V lost 5 bases, J lost 4 bases, and 14 bases lay in between. The CDR3 has 14 residues. Germline V CDR1 and CDR2: PRHDT, FYEKMQ (reference sequence). CDR3 loop: CASSHSGTRETQYF. In DNA, the CDR3 is TGTGCCAGCAGCCACTCCGGGACAAGAGAGACCCAGTACTTC. Combining the CDR3 with reference TRBV13 and TRBJ2-5 gives the whole variable domain AAGVIQSPRHLIKEKRETATLKCYPIPRHDTVYWYQQGPGQDPQFLISFYEKMQSDKGSIPDRFSAQQFSDYHSELNMSSLELGDSALYFCASSHSGTRETQYFGPGTRLLVL.